The text below deals with one T cell receptor beta chain. Antigen: not known. This record belongs to a study of T cell responses to AZD1222 COVID-19 vaccine. Whole-study results and caveats: Donors were mostly white British, more females; clonal diversity possibly underestimated. Researchers report vaccine-associated CD4 TCRs spanning spike, with dominance at 160-218 and 743-854.

The CDR3 contains 15 residues. Germline values: CDR1 LNHDA, CDR2 SQIVND (reference sequence). V lost 7 bases to trimming and J lost 6 bases; unmatched junction nucleotides: 9. Repertoires were generated with immunoSEQ multiplex PCR, while TCRdb's copy carries only in-frame clones and drops some. Of 100,000 to 150,000 clones in the sample, roughly 91% were seen once. The sequences come from peripheral blood, collected 28 days after the second AZD1222 dose. The chain has TRBV19 and TRBJ2-1, with TRBD2 matching 10 bases. The clonotype originates from an adult who received the AZD1222 COVID-19 vaccine. This CDR3 reads CASTLGLAEINEQFF. As DNA, the CDR3 is TGTGCCAGTACCCTCGGACTAGCGGAGATCAATGAGCAGTTCTTC.